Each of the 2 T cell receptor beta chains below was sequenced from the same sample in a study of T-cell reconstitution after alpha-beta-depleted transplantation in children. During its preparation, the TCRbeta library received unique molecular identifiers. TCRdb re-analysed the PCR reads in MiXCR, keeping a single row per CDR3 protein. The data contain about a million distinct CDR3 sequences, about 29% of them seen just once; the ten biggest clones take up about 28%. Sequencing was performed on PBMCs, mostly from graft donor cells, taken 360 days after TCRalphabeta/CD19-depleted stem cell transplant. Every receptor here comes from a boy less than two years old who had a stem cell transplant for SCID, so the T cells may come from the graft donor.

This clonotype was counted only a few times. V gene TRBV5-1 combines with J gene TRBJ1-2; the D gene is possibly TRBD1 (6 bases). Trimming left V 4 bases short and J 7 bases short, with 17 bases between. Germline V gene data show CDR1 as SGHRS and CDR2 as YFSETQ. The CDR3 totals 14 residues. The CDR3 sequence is CASSRRGRIGGYTF. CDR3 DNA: TGCGCCAGCAGCCGCAGGGGCCGGATAGGTGGCTACACCTTC.

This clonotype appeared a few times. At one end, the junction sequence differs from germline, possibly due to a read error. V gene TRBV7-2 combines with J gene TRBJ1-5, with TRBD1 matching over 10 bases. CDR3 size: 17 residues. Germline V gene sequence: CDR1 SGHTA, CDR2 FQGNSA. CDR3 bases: TGTGCCAGCAACTTAGGGACAGGGGCCTTTAGCAATCAGCCCCAGCATTTT. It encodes CASNLGTGAFSNQPQHF.